These 8 T cell receptor beta chains were all obtained from the same sample, sequenced in a study of T cell responses to AZD1222 COVID-19 vaccine. Data came from immunoSEQ multiplex PCR; TCRdb stores just in-frame clones and leaves some out. This sample has 150,000 to 200,000 clones; roughly 87% occur once, and the top ten carry about 6%. Sample: peripheral blood, taken 28 days after the second AZD1222 dose. These receptors all come from an adult who received the AZD1222 COVID-19 vaccine.

The V and J genes are TRBV28 and TRBJ2-7; 9 bases are a match to TRBD1. The germline V gene has CDR1 MDHEN and CDR2 SYDVKM. The J segment lost 3 bases and the V segment lost 5 bases, leaving 5 bases of the junction unmatched. The CDR3 has 14 amino acids. In nucleotides, the CDR3 is TGTGCCAGCAGTACGGGACAGGGCTACTACGAGCAGTACTTC. Translated, it gives CASSTGQGYYEQYF.

The rearrangement joins TRBV28 to TRBJ2-4; the D gene could be TRBD1 or TRBD2 (6 bases each). Germline CDR1 and CDR2: MDHEN and SYDVKM. The V and J ends lost 6 bases and 10 bases respectively, with 16 bases between them. This CDR3 region has 13 residues. The CDR3 reads CASRGGLQRIQYF. The CDR3 region has the DNA TGTGCCAGCAGGGGGGGCCTTCAGCGTATTCAGTACTTC.

This clone has only one observation. The chain employs TRBV2 and TRBJ1-2; tentatively, D is TRBD1 (6 bases). The germline gives CDR1 SNHLY, CDR2 FYNNEI. Trimming stripped 5 bases from V and 4 bases from J, with 20 bases between. The CDR3 loop spans 16 amino acids. DNA of the CDR3: TGTGCCAGCAGTCGATTTACGGGGGGCGGTTTCTATGGCTACACCTTC. This codes for CASSRFTGGGFYGYTF.

V and J are TRBV5-6 and TRBJ2-3, with TRBD2 as a possible D gene (6 bases). The germline CDR1 and CDR2 sequences are SGHDT and YYEEEE. The CDR3 consists of 16 residues. With 0 bases removed from V and 2 bases from J, the gap between germline ends came to 13 bases. CDR3 coding DNA: TGTGCCAGCAGCTTGGGAGGGAGGCAGAACACAGATACGCAGTATTTT. Translation: CASSLGGRQNTDTQYF. The full variable domain, rest sourced from reference TRBV5-6 and TRBJ2-3, is DAGVTQSPTHLIKTRGQQVTLRCSPKSGHDTVSWYQQALGQGPQFIFQYYEEEERQRGNFPDRFSGHQFPNYSSELNVNALLLGDSALYLCASSLGGRQNTDTQYFGPGTRLTVL.

CDR3 nucleotide sequence: TGCAGCGTTGAAGATCAAGGTTCGTCCCTCCACTTT. Its translation: CSVEDQGSSLHF. The gene calls are TRBV29-1 and TRBJ1-6, with D hard to call. The V gene's germline CDR1 is SQVTM and CDR2 ANQGSEA. V dropped 0 bases and J dropped 14 bases, with 11 bases sitting between them. The CDR3 is made up of 12 amino acids.

The chain employs TRBV6-5 and TRBJ1-5, with a possible D match to TRBD1 (6 bases). The CDR3 is 14 amino acids. Germline V CDR1 and CDR2: MNHEY, SVGAGI. The V gene lost 5 bases and the J gene lost 3 bases, with 11 bases spanning the gap. CDR3 amino acids: CASSRDKFNQPQHF. For the CDR3, the DNA is TGTGCCAGCAGTCGGGACAAATTCAATCAGCCCCAGCATTTT.

The V and J genes are TRBV14 and TRBJ2-1; TRBD1 might be the D (6 bases). The CDR3 is made up of 15 amino acids. Trimming removed 3 bases from V and 10 bases from J, with 19 bases in between. Germline V gene data show CDR1 as SGHDN and CDR2 as FVKESK. CDR3 DNA sequence: TGTGCCAGCAGCCAGGGCAGGGGTTCTTCAGCCGAGCAGTTCTTC. This translates into CASSQGRGSSAEQFF.

The V and J genes are TRBV24-1 and TRBJ2-1, with TRBD1 identical over 7 bases. The germline V gene encodes CDR1 KGHDR and CDR2 SFDVKD. The CDR3 consists of 19 residues. J gave up 0 bases and V 3 bases, and 13 bases lay outside the gene matches. The CDR3 protein is CATSDTSSGTASSYNEQFF. In DNA, the CDR3 is TGTGCCACCAGTGATACCTCCTCCGGGACAGCGAGCTCCTACAATGAGCAGTTCTTC.